The T cell receptor (beta chain) described here comes from a study of T-cell reconstitution after alpha-beta-depleted transplantation in children listed by TCRdb under 2016. Looking at the study overall: The study quantitatively tracked T-cell immune reconstitution after TCRalphabeta/CD19-depleted allogeneic hematopoietic cell transplantation in children using TCR repertoire profiling.

At the junction V is shortened by 4 bases and J by 4 bases; bases outside the gene matches: 5. The CDR1 and CDR2 encoded by the germline V gene (reference sequence) are PRHDT and FYEKMQ. Counted from cysteine to phenylalanine, this CDR3 has 15 amino acids. Left in the record is the CDR3 DNA by itself, 45 bases read in frame from the first base. Libraries were made using PCR. The sample was run on an Illumina HiSeq 2500. To normalize quantification of the TCRbeta repertoire, the TCR libraries were built with molecular barcoding that relied on unique molecular identifiers. The public reads were quality trimmed at Q25 with fastp and then assembled into clones with MiXCR by TCRdb, keeping productive beta chains. Each entry is one CDR3 protein sequence, shown with its most common DNA and genes. The sample includes just over 350,000 distinct CDR3 sequences, with about an eighth observed a single time. Of the sample, 3.5% to 4.5% falls within the top ten clones.

Details on this clonotype: Its binding antigen is unknown. No much larger clone is present one base from it, and per-base qualities are unavailable.

The TCR was taken from a human donor who donated a stem cell graft to a child with Fanconi anemia. Sequencing used PBMCs, obtained from the stem cell graft. The sequence links TRBV13 to TRBJ1-3, with 9 bases in between that match TRBD1. In nucleotide form, the sequence is TGTGCCAGCAGCTCTGGACAGGGGATCGGAAACACCATATATTTT. Its translation reads: CASSSGQGIGNTIYF.